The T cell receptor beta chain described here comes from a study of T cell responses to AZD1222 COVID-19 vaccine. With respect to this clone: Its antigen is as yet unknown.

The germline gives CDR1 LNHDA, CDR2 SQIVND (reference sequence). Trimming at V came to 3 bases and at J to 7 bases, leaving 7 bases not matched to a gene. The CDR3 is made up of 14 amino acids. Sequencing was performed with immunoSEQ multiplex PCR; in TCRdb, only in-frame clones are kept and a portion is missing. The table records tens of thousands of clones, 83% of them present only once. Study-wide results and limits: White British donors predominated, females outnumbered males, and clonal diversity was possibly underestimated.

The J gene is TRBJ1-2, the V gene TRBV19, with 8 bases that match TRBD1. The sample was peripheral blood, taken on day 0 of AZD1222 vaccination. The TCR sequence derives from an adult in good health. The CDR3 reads CASSMTGVAGGYTF. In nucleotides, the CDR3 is TGTGCCAGTAGTATGACAGGGGTAGCGGGTGGCTACACCTTC.